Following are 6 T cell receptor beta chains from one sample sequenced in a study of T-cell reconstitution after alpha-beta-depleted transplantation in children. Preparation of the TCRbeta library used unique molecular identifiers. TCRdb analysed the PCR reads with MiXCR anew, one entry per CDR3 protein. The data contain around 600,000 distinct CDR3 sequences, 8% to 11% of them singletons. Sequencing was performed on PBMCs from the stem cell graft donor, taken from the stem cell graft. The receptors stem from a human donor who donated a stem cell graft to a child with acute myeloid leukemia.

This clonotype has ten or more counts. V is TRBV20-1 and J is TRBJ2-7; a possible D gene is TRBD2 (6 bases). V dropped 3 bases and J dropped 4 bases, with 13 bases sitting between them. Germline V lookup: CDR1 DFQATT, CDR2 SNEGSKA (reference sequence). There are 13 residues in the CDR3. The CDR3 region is CSASSGGSYEQYF. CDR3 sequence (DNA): TGCAGTGCTAGTTCCGGAGGGTCGTACGAGCAGTACTTC.

The CDR3 loop is CASSKTTQLRTGELFF. The DNA of the CDR3 is TGTGCCAGCAGTAAAACGACCCAGCTGCGGACCGGGGAGCTGTTTTTT. This chain uses TRBV27 with TRBJ2-2; D unresolved. This CDR3 spans 16 amino acids. V shed 5 bases and J shed 5 bases, with 18 bases lying between them. Germline V gene data show CDR1 as MNHEY and CDR2 as SMNVEV (reference sequence).

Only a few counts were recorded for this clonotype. CDR3 sequence reads: CASSFNPPTGSTQETQYF. CDR3 DNA sequence: TGCGCCAGCAGCTTCAACCCCCCGACAGGGAGTACTCAAGAGACCCAGTACTTC. The V gene is TRBV5-1, the J gene TRBJ2-5; 7 bases line up with TRBD1. CDR1 and CDR2 (germline): SGHRS, YFSETQ. The J segment lost 2 bases and the V segment lost 2 bases, leaving 15 bases of the junction unmatched. The CDR3 has 18 residues.

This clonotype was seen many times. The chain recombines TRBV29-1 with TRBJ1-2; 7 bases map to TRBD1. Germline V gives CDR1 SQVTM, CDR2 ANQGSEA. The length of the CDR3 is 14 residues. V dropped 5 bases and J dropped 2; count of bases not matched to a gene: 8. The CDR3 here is CSVPAGQNNYGYTF. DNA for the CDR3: TGCAGCGTTCCCGCGGGACAGAACAACTATGGCTACACCTTC.

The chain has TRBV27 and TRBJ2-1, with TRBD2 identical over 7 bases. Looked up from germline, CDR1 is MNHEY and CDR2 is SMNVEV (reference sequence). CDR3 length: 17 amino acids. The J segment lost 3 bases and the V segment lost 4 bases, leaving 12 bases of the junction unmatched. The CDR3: CASSSGGWASGYNEQFF. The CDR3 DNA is TGTGCCAGCAGTTCTGGAGGGTGGGCTAGCGGCTACAATGAGCAGTTCTTC.

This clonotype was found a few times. The CDR3 DNA reads TGTGCCAGCAGCGTAATCCCTTCTTCCGGGAGCTCCTACAATGAGCAGTTCTTC. It translates to CASSVIPSSGSSYNEQFF. V is TRBV9 and J is TRBJ2-1; TRBD2 might be the D (6 bases). The V end lost 1 base, the J end lost 0 bases, and 17 bases lay between the germline ends. Per the germline V gene, CDR1 is SGDLS and CDR2 is YYNGEE. The CDR3 contains 18 residues.